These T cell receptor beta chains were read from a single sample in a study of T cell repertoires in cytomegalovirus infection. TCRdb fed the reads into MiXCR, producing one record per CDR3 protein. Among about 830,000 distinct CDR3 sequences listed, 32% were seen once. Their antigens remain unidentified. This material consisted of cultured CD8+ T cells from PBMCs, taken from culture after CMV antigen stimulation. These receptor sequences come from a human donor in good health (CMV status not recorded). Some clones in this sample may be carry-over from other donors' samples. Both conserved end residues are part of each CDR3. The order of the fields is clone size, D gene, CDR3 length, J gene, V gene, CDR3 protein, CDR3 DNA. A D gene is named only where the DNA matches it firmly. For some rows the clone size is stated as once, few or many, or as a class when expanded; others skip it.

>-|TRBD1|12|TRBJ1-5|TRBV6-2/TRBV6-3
CATRGVSQPQHF
TGTGCGACCAGGGGGGTAAGTCAGCCCCAGCATTTT
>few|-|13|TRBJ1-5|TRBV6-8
CASSTNGNQPQHF
TGTGCCAGCAGCACTAATGGCAATCAGCCCCAGCATTTT
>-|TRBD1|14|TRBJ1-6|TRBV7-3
CASSTGQANSPLHF
TGTGCCAGCAGTACGGGACAGGCGAATTCACCCCTCCACTTT
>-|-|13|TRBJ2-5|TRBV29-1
CSVDQDRKETQYF
TGTAGCGTTGACCAGGACAGAAAAGAGACCCAGTACTTC
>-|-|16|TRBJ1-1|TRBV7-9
CASSFGGLGANTEAFF
TGTGCCAGCAGTTTTGGGGGGCTGGGGGCTAACACTGAAGCTTTCTTT
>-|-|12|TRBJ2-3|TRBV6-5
CANSPGTDTQYF
TGTGCCAACAGTCCAGGGACAGATACGCAGTATTTT
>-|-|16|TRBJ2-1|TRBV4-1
CASSQELPGPYNEQFF
TGCGCCAGCAGCCAAGAGCTGCCAGGGCCCTACAATGAGCAGTTCTTC
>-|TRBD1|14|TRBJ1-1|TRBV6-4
CASRLTGKGTEAFF
TGTGCCAGCCGCCTGACAGGGAAGGGCACTGAAGCTTTCTTT
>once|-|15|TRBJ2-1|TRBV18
CASSPRVPGRNEQFF
TGTGCCAGCTCACCAAGGGTCCCGGGAAGGAATGAGCAGTTCTTC
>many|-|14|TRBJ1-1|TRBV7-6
CASSLARGWPEAFF
TGTGCCAGCAGCTTAGCCCGGGGGTGGCCTGAAGCTTTCTTT
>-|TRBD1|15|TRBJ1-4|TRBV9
CASSVGDRANEKLFF
TGTGCCAGCAGCGTAGGGGACAGGGCTAATGAAAAACTGTTTTTT
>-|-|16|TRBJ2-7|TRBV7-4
CASSLAGEPQQYEQYF
TGTGCCAGCAGCTTAGCGGGTGAGCCTCAACAGTACGAGCAGTACTTC
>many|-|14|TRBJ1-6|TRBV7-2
CASSLGDYNSPLHF
TGTGCCAGCAGCTTGGGAGATTATAATTCACCCCTCCACTTT
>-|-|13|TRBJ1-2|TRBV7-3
CASSQPGIRGYTF
TGTGCCAGCAGCCAGCCGGGGATCCGAGGCTACACCTTC
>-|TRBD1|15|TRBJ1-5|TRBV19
CASRWDSSFNQPQHF
TGTGCCAGTAGGTGGGACAGTTCCTTCAATCAGCCCCAGCATTTT
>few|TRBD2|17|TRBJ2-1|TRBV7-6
CASSWGLAGVSYNEQFF
TGTGCCAGCAGCTGGGGACTAGCGGGGGTCTCCTACAATGAGCAGTTCTTC
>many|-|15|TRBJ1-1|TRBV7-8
CASSDTLGMNTEAFF
TGTGCCAGCAGCGATACTCTAGGGATGAACACTGAAGCTTTCTTT
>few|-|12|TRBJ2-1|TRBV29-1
CSVEGKYNEQFF
TGCAGCGTTGAAGGAAAGTACAATGAGCAGTTCTTC
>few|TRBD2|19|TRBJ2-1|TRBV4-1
CASSQESGLAGPYYNEQFF
TGCGCCAGCAGCCAAGAGTCGGGACTAGCGGGGCCATACTACAATGAGCAGTTCTTC
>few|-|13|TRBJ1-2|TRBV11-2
CASRNGQTWGYTF
TGTGCCAGCAGGAATGGACAAACGTGGGGCTACACCTTC
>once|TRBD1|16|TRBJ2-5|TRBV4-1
CASSQPGQGSQETQYF
TGCGCCAGCAGCCAGCCGGGACAGGGTAGCCAAGAGACCCAGTACTTC
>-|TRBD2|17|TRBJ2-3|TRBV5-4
CASSLVFRGGPSDTQYF
TGTGCCAGCAGCTTGGTGTTTCGGGGGGGCCCTTCGGATACGCAGTATTTT
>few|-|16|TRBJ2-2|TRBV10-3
CAISELRSGESGELFF
TGTGCCATCAGTGAGTTGCGGTCCGGCGAGTCCGGGGAGCTGTTTTTT
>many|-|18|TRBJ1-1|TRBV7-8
CASNRPRDPLLGGTEAFF
TGTGCCAGCAACCGACCGAGGGACCCTCTCTTAGGAGGCACTGAAGCTTTCTTT
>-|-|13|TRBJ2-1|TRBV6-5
CAAATGEDNEQFF
TGTGCCGCCGCCACAGGGGAGGACAATGAGCAGTTCTTC
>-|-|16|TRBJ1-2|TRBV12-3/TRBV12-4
CASSPLGRGLNYGYTF
TGTGCCAGCAGCCCCCTGGGACGGGGACTTAACTATGGCTACACCTTC
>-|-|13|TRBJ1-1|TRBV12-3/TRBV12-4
CASSLKLVTEAFF
TGTGCCAGCAGTTTAAAGCTCGTAACTGAAGCTTTCTTT
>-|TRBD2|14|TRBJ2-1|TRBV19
CASSISAGGSEQFF
TGTGCCAGTAGTATCTCGGCGGGGGGTTCCGAGCAGTTCTTC
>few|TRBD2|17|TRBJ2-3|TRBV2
CASRWTSGGAGLDTQYF
TGTGCCAGCCGTTGGACTAGCGGGGGGGCCGGGTTAGATACGCAGTATTTT
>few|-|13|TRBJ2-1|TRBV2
CASSLTKAHEQFF
TGTGCCAGCAGTTTGACTAAGGCCCATGAGCAGTTCTTC
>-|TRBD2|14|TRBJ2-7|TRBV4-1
CASSQNPAGGEQYF
TGCGCCAGCAGCCAAAATCCCGCGGGGGGCGAGCAGTACTTC
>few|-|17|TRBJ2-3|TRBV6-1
CASSETGNSLMTDTQYF
TGTGCCAGCAGTGAAACCGGGAACAGCCTGATGACAGATACGCAGTATTTT
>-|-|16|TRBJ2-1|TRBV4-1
CASSQDLRTLYNEQFF
TGCGCCAGCAGCCAAGATCTCCGGACCTTATACAATGAGCAGTTCTTC
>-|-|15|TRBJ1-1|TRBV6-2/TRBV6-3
CASRPTSRADTEAFF
TGTGCCAGCAGGCCTACCTCCCGGGCTGATACTGAAGCTTTCTTT
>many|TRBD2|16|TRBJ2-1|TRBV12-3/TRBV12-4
CASTEERGGAYNEQFF
TGTGCCAGCACCGAGGAACGCGGGGGGGCCTACAATGAGCAGTTCTTC
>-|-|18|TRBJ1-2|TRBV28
CASTTDLGVRGVLYGYTF
TGTGCCAGCACCACAGACCTAGGGGTCCGTGGAGTGCTTTATGGCTACACCTTC
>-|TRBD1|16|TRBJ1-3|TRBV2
CASGSNRGRNGNTIYF
TGTGCCAGCGGTTCTAACAGGGGGAGGAATGGAAACACCATATATTTT
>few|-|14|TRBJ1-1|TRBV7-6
CASSQTSVGTEAFF
TGTGCCAGCAGCCAAACTTCGGTTGGGACTGAAGCTTTCTTT
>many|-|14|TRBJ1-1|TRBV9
CASSEGPWNTEAFF
TGTGCCAGCAGCGAGGGACCTTGGAACACTGAAGCTTTCTTT
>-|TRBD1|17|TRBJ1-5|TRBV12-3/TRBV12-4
CASSFLLGQGGSQPQHF
TGTGCCAGCAGTTTTTTGTTAGGACAGGGGGGTTCTCAGCCCCAGCATTTT
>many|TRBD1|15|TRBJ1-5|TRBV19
CASTATGDPDQPQHF
TGTGCCAGTACCGCAACAGGGGACCCCGATCAGCCCCAGCATTTT
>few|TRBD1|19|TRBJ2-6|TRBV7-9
CASSPPTGGTRAGANVLTF
TGTGCCAGCAGCCCCCCGACAGGGGGCACTCGGGCTGGGGCCAACGTCCTGACTTTC
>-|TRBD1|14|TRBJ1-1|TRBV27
CASSLESTGERAFF
TGTGCCAGCAGTTTGGAATCTACAGGGGAGAGAGCTTTCTTT
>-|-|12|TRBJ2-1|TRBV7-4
CASTDGNNEQFF
TGTGCCAGCACCGACGGGAATAATGAGCAGTTCTTC
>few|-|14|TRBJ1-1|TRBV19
CASSPSAENTEAFF
TGTGCCAGTAGTCCGTCGGCCGAGAACACTGAAGCTTTCTTT
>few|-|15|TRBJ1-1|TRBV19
CASSPRVGGRPEAFF
TGTGCCAGTAGTCCCCGGGTAGGGGGTCGGCCTGAAGCTTTCTTT
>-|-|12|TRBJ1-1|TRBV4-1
CASSQRTTEAFF
TGCGCCAGCAGCCAACGGACGACTGAAGCTTTCTTT